The 26 T cell receptor beta chains reported below all come from one sample, sequenced in a study of cytomegalovirus exposure and HLA in healthy donors. In the PCR, 60 Vbeta and 13 Jbeta primers were used. Using immunoSEQ multiplex PCR, the repertoire was profiled, and TCRdb retains in-frame clones only, with some absent. The profile shows approximately 150,000 clones, around three quarters of them singletons. The sample consisted of PBMCs. The receptors stem from a young man in good health and CMV-seropositive.

This clone was seen a handful of times. The rearrangement uses TRBV10-3 and TRBJ1-4; the D is unclear. Trimming took off 2 bases at V and 10 bases at J, with 8 bases between the two ends. CDR3 length: 12 residues. The germline gives CDR1 ENHRY, CDR2 SYGVKD. The CDR3 DNA is TGTGCCATCAGTGAGAGCTTTGGAAAACTGTTTTTT. Translated: CAISESFGKLFF.

This clone has more than one count but fewer than ten. The genes are TRBV19 and TRBJ1-3; a weak D match, TRBD1 (5 bases). Trimming left V 10 bases short and J 1 base short, with 14 bases between. The CDR3 spans 14 residues. CDR1 and CDR2 (germline): LNHDA, SQIVND (reference sequence). DNA of the CDR3: TGTGCCACCAGACAGATATTATCTGGAAACACCATATATTTT. This encodes CATRQILSGNTIYF.

The J gene is TRBJ2-1, the V gene TRBV11-2; 16 nucleotides align to TRBD2. The ends lost 3 bases at V and 7 bases at J; junction bases unmatched: 6. The CDR3 is made up of 17 amino acids. Germline V lookup: CDR1 SGHAT, CDR2 FQNNGV. The CDR3 is CASSFGTSGGDSNEQFF. CDR3 DNA: TGTGCCAGCAGCTTCGGGACTAGCGGGGGGGATTCAAATGAGCAGTTCTTC.

The CDR3 region has the DNA TGTGCCAGTGATTCATGGGGGGGCGCCCCCGGGGAGCTGTTTTTT. Residues: CASDSWGGAPGELFF. This chain joins TRBV19 and TRBJ2-2, with D tentatively TRBD2 (7 bases). Trimming took 8 bases from V and 6 from J, leaving 19 bases between them. Germline loops: CDR1 LNHDA, CDR2 SQIVND (reference sequence). The CDR3 runs 15 residues.

The rearrangement joins TRBV6-5 to TRBJ2-7; 8 positions match TRBD1. With V trimmed by 6 bases and J by 6 bases, 4 bases remained unmatched. Per germline, CDR1 MNHEY and CDR2 SVGAGI. The CDR3 is made up of 12 amino acids. CDR3 protein: CASSLTGVEQYF. CDR3 in DNA: TGTGCCAGCAGCCTGACAGGGGTCGAGCAGTACTTC.

The chain carries TRBV4-1 and TRBJ1-5; TRBD1 might be the D (6 bases). CDR1 and CDR2 (germline): MGHRA, YSYEKL. CDR3 length: 16 amino acids. V lost 4 bases to trimming and J lost 2 bases, with 15 bases between them. As DNA, the CDR3 is TGCGCCAGCAGCCGCCTTTACAGGGTAGGCAATCAGCCCCAGCATTTT. Its protein product is CASSRLYRVGNQPQHF.

Points on this clone: The sample holds other DNA sequences that translate to the same CDR3. The V call is TRBV5-1, the J call TRBJ1-4, with D perhaps matching TRBD1 (6 bases). The CDR3 sequence is 14 residues long. V was pared by 2 bases and J by 2 bases, with 7 bases between. Germline V lookup: CDR1 SGHRS, CDR2 YFSETQ. CDR3 loop: CASSLGQTNEKLFF. The CDR3 region has the DNA TGCGCCAGCAGCTTAGGACAGACTAATGAAAAACTGTTTTTT.

The chain couples TRBV11-2 to TRBJ1-4, with D unresolved. This CDR3 is 13 amino acids long. Germline V gene data show CDR1 as SGHAT and CDR2 as FQNNGV. V lost 1 base to trimming and J lost 8 bases, with 8 bases between them. CDR3: CASSLAGTEKLFF. CDR3 coding DNA: TGTGCCAGCAGCTTAGCGGGAACGGAAAAACTGTTTTTT.

The chain recombines TRBV6-1 with TRBJ2-3, with D possibly TRBD2 on 6 matching bases. The CDR3 has 13 residues. CDR1 and CDR2 from the germline V gene are MNHNS and SASEGT. V lost 2 bases and J lost 10, with 13 bases in between. The CDR3 DNA is TGTGCCAGCAGTGAAAGCGGGTTTCTGCCGCAGTATTTT. Amino acid sequence: CASSESGFLPQYF.

The chain uses TRBV5-1 and TRBJ1-4; D perhaps matches TRBD1 (5 bases). V shed 4 bases and J shed 0 bases, with 16 bases lying between them. Germline-derived CDR1 and CDR2 are SGHRS and YFSETQ. CDR3 size: 17 residues. The CDR3 DNA follows: TGCGCCAGCAGCCTGGTAGGAGGGACGGCAACTAATGAAAAACTGTTTTTT. Protein product: CASSLVGGTATNEKLFF.

The V call is TRBV5-1, the J call TRBJ2-5, with D possibly TRBD1 on 6 matching bases. V lost 0 bases to trimming and J lost 6 bases, with 9 bases between them. The CDR3 runs 13 residues. CDR1 is SGHRS, CDR2 YFSETQ, per germline. DNA for the CDR3: TGCGCCAGCAGCTTGGACAGGGAAAAGACCCAGTACTTC. Its protein product is CASSLDREKTQYF.

As to this clone: Other nucleotide sequences from this sample produce the same CDR3. The chain recombines TRBV27 with TRBJ2-1; 11 nucleotides agree with TRBD1. The CDR3 has 15 amino acids. CDR1 and CDR2 (germline): MNHEY, SMNVEV (reference sequence). The V gene end was trimmed by 2 bases and the J gene end by 3 bases; junction bases not matched to a gene: 0. The CDR3 loop reads CASSLGTGGYNEQFF. Here the CDR3 DNA reads TGTGCCAGCAGTTTAGGGACAGGGGGCTACAATGAGCAGTTCTTC.

This clone appeared a single time. This chain connects TRBV6-4 to TRBJ2-3; 7 nucleotides agree with TRBD2. The germline CDR1 and CDR2 sequences are MRHNA and SNTAGT. Losses at the gene ends were 0 bases for V and 2 bases for J; bases not matched to a gene: 2. CDR3 length: 15 residues. The CDR3, as DNA: TGTGCCAGCAGTGACTCTGGGGGGGACACAGATACGCAGTATTTT. The encoded protein is CASSDSGGDTDTQYF.

The V call is TRBV28, the J call TRBJ1-5; a possible D gene is TRBD1 (6 bases). CDR3 length: 14 residues. In germline, CDR1 is MDHEN, CDR2 SYDVKM. V lost 4 bases and J 2 bases, leaving 9 bases between the germline ends. The CDR3 protein is CASSSGGGNQPQHF. The CDR3 region has the DNA TGTGCCAGCAGTTCGGGGGGCGGCAATCAGCCCCAGCATTTT.

The gene calls are TRBV27 and TRBJ2-7; 13 bases agree with TRBD2. CDR1 and CDR2 (germline): MNHEY, SMNVEV (reference sequence). V trimming: 4 bases; J trimming: 4 bases; junction bases outside the gene matches: 4. The CDR3 is made up of 15 amino acids. This CDR3 is CASSWTSGGGYEQYF. The CDR3 bases are TGTGCCAGCAGTTGGACTAGCGGGGGAGGGTACGAGCAGTACTTC.

This clone was detected only a few times. The chain employs TRBV7-2 and TRBJ2-5; 9 bases align to TRBD1. The CDR3 length is 14 residues. J lost 5 bases, V lost 4 bases, and 5 bases had no gene match. Germline V CDR1 and CDR2: SGHTA, FQGNSA. In DNA form, the CDR3 reads TGTGCCAGCAGCTCGGGACAGGGAAGGGAGACCCAGTACTTC. Translated, it gives CASSSGQGRETQYF.

The chain uses TRBV11-2 and TRBJ2-1; D possibly corresponds to TRBD2 (5 bases). This CDR3 contains 14 residues. Germline CDR1 is SGHAT and CDR2 is FQNNGV. V was pared by 2 bases and J by 8 bases, with 13 bases between. This chain's CDR3 is CASSLLASSDEQFF. CDR3 coding DNA: TGTGCCAGCAGCTTATTGGCTAGCTCAGATGAGCAGTTCTTC.

This clone was counted between two and nine times. The chain is built from TRBV30 and TRBJ2-7; D might be TRBD1 (6 bases). CDR3 length: 14 residues. V lost 0 bases, J lost 2 bases, and 11 bases lay in between. The germline V gene has CDR1 GTSNPN and CDR2 SVGIG (reference sequence). In DNA, the CDR3 is TGTGCCTGGAGTGTGGTTGGGGGCACCTACGAGCAGTACTTC. Its translation is CAWSVVGGTYEQYF.

This chain links TRBV25-1 with TRBJ2-7; a possible D gene is TRBD2 (7 bases). V was clipped by 2 bases and J by 2 bases, with 16 bases between them. Germline V gene lookup returns CDR1 MGHDK and CDR2 SYGVNS. CDR3 length: 16 residues. The CDR3, as DNA: TGTGCCAGCAGTGAAGGGGGGGCGGGGGTCACCTACGAGCAGTACTTC. It codes for CASSEGGAGVTYEQYF.

This clone showed up just a few times. The gene calls are TRBV9 and TRBJ2-6; unclear D gene. The CDR3 consists of 14 residues. CDR1 is SGDLS and CDR2 is YYNGEE in the germline V gene. Trimming took off 7 bases at V and 0 bases at J, with 8 bases between the two ends. The CDR3 region is CASGSGSGANVLTF. The DNA for the CDR3 is TGTGCCAGCGGCTCGGGCTCTGGGGCCAACGTCCTGACTTTC.

The rearrangement links TRBV29-1 to TRBJ2-3; no clear D gene. The CDR3 extends over 11 amino acids. Germline V gene data show CDR1 as SQVTM and CDR2 as ANQGSEA. Trimming stripped 2 bases from V and 5 bases from J, with 5 bases between. The CDR3 region is CSVENIDTQYF. CDR3 bases: TGCAGCGTTGAAAACATAGATACGCAGTATTTT.

The sample holds a few counts of this clone. This CDR3 is CASSLAGGGTGELFF. The CDR3 nucleotides read TGTGCCAGCAGCTTAGCGGGGGGAGGAACCGGGGAGCTGTTTTTT. The genes are TRBV7-2 and TRBJ2-2; TRBD2 might be the D (6 bases). Germline V gives CDR1 SGHTA, CDR2 FQGNSA. Trimming shortened V by 0 bases and J by 5 bases, and 10 bases separated the two germline ends. The CDR3 covers 15 residues.

The V and J genes are TRBV2 and TRBJ2-1, with a weak D call TRBD2 (5 bases). V lost 1 base, J lost 3 bases, and 13 bases lay in between. This CDR3 is built from 16 residues. Germline V gives CDR1 SNHLY, CDR2 FYNNEI. The CDR3 DNA reads as TGTGCCAGCAGTGAAGAGTGGCAGGCGGGCTACAATGAGCAGTTCTTC. It yields the protein CASSEEWQAGYNEQFF.

A single count supports this clone. As DNA, the CDR3 is TGTGCCAGCAGCCAAGGGGGCGCGGATTCACCCCTCCACTTT. This codes for CASSQGGADSPLHF. The genes are TRBV14 and TRBJ1-6; maybe TRBD1 (5 bases). The CDR3 runs to 14 residues. Germline V gene data show CDR1 as SGHDN and CDR2 as FVKESK. V gave up 1 base and J gave up 8 bases, with 9 bases separating them. The whole variable domain, filled in from reference TRBV14 and TRBJ1-6, reads EAGVTQFPSHSVIEKGQTVTLRCDPISGHDNLYWYRRVMGKEIKFLLHFVKESKQDESGMPNNRFLAERTGGTYSTLKVQPAELEDSGVYFCASSQGGADSPLHFGNGTRLTVT.

V and J are TRBV7-6 and TRBJ2-7, with 8 bases matching TRBD1. The CDR3 consists of 14 residues. Germline loops: CDR1 SGHVS, CDR2 FNYEAQ. Unmatched junction bases numbered 3, after V lost 1 base and J lost 4 bases. CDR3: CASSLGQGAYEQYF. In nucleotides, the CDR3 is TGTGCCAGCAGCTTAGGGCAGGGGGCTTACGAGCAGTACTTC.

The chain has TRBV27 and TRBJ2-7; 9 bases are shared with TRBD1. The CDR3 contains 14 residues. Trimming cost V 2 bases and J 4 bases; bases outside gene matches: 3. Germline CDR1 reads MNHEY; CDR2 reads SMNVEV (reference sequence). The DNA of the CDR3 is TGTGCCAGCAGTTTAAGGACAGGGGATTACGAGCAGTACTTC. It codes for CASSLRTGDYEQYF.